This TCR beta chain came from a study of human T cells and chemical hapten exposure. Study results and limitations: With regard to DPC sensitization, TCRs above 1 in 1000 frequency did not change.

Comment on this clonotype: The antigen remains unidentified.

Library preparation tagged each individual cDNA molecule with a unique molecular identifier. MiXCR, applied by TCRdb to the reads, yields one record per CDR3 protein. The table records around 120,000 distinct CDR3 sequences, approximately 9% of them present only once. In germline, CDR1 is MNHEY, CDR2 SVGAGI. Trimming left V 6 bases short and J 5 bases short, with 11 bases between. The CDR3 consists of 14 residues. Unseparated into fractions, whole blood served as the source from which total RNA was extracted. The sequencing input was whole blood. J is TRBJ1-6 and V is TRBV6-5; TRBD1 might be the D (5 bases). This receptor was obtained from a human donor in good health. Some clones in this sample may be carry-over from other donors' samples. For the CDR3, the DNA is TGTGCCAGCAGGCCGGGACGGAATAATTCACCCCTCCACTTT. Its protein is CASRPGRNNSPLHF.